Listed here is a single T cell receptor (beta chain). Its antigen is still unknown. The entry originates in a study of beta chain features in type 1 diabetes. The whole isolated RNA underwent reverse transcription, so sequencing captured expressed TCRB transcripts. The average read count of naive, central memory and regulatory T cell samples was about 3.3 million. Produced via immunoSEQ multiplex PCR; TCRdb's table is partial and in-frame only. The sample yields some 45,000 clones, over 50% seen once. The study, taken as a whole, reports: In these data, an HLA type influence on TCRB rearrangement remained unresolved.

The CDR3 has 17 amino acids. The germline CDR1 and CDR2 sequences are MNHEY and SMNVEV (reference sequence). Trimming pared 8 bases from V and 4 bases from J, leaving 24 bases between. V is TRBV27 and J is TRBJ1-3, with D unclear. The material sequenced was Tregs from blood. The TCR originated in a young woman in good health. The CDR3 DNA reads TGTGCCAGCCGCTCCTCAGGTCCCCCGGGATGGGGAAACACCATATATTTT. Its protein product is CASRSSGPPGWGNTIYF.